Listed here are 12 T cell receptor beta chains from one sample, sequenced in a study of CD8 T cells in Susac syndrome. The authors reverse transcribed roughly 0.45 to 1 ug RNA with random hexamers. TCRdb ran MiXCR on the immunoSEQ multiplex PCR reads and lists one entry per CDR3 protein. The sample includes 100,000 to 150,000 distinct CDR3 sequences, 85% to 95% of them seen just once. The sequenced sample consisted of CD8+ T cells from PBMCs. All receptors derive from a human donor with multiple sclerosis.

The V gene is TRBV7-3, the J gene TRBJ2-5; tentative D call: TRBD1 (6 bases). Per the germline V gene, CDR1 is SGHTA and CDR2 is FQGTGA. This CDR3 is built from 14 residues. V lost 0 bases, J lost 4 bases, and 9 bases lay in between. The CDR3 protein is CASSLTSRGETQYF. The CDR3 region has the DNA TGTGCCAGCAGCTTAACTAGCAGGGGAGAGACCCAGTACTTC.

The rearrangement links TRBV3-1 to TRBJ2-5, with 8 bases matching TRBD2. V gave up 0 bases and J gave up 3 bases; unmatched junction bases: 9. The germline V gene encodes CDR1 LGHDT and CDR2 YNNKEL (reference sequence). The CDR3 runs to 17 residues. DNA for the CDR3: TGTGCCAGCAGCCAAGATCGTTTCGCACTAGCGGAAGAGACCCAGTACTTC. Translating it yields CASSQDRFALAEETQYF.

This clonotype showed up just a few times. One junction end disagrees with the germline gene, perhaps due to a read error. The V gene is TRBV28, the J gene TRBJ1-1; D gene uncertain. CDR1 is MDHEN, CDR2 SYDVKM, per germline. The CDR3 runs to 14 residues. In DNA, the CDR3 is TGTGCCAGCAGTTTAACCCGGATGAACACTGAGGCTTTCTTT. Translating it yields CASSLTRMNTEAFF.

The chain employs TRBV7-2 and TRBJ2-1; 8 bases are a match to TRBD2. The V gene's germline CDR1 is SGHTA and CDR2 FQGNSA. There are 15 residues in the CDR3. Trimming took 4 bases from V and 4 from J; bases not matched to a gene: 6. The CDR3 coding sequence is TGTGCCAGCAGCTCCAGCGGGAGCCCATACAATGAGCAGTTCTTC. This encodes CASSSSGSPYNEQFF. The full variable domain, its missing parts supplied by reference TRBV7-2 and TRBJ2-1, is GAGVSQSPSNKVTEKGKDVELRCDPISGHTALYWYRQSLGQGLEFLIYFQGNSAPDKSGLPSDRFSAERTGGSVSTLTIQRTQQEDSAVYLCASSSSGSPYNEQFFGPGTRLTVL.

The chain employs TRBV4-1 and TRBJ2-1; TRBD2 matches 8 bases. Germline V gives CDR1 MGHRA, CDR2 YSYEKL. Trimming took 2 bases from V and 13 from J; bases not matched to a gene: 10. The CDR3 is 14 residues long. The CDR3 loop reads CASSQIESGGLQFF. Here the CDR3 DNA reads TGCGCCAGCAGCCAAATAGAGAGCGGGGGTCTTCAGTTCTTC.

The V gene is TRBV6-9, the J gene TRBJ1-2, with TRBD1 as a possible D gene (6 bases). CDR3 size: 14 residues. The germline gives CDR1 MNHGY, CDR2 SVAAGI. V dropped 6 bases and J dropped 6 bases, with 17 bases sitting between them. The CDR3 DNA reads TGTGCCAGCAGACTAAAGGGGGGTGGGGATGGCTACACCTTC. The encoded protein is CASRLKGGGDGYTF.

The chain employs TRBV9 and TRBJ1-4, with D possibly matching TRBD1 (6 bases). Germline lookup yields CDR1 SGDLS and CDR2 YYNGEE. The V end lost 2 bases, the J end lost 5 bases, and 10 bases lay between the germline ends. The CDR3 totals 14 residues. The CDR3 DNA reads TGTGCCAGCAGCGTGGGGGGGGCCAATGAAAAACTGTTTTTT. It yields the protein CASSVGGANEKLFF.

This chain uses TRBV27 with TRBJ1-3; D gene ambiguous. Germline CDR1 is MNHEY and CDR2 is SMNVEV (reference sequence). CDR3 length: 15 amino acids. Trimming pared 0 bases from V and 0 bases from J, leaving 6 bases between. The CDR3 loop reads CASSLSADSGNTIYF. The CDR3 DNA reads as TGTGCCAGCAGTTTATCGGCCGACTCTGGAAACACCATATATTTT.

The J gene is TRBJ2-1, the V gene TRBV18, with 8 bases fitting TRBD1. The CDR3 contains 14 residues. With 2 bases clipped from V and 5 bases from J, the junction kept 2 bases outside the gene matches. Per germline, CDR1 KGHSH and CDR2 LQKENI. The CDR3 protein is CASSPDRGDNEQFF. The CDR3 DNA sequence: TGTGCCAGCTCACCAGACAGGGGAGACAATGAGCAGTTCTTC.

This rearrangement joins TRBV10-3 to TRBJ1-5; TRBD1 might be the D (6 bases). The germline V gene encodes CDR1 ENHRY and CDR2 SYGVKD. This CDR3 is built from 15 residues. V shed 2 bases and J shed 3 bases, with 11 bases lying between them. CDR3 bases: TGTGCCATCAGTGAGGGGAGACAGGACAATCAGCCCCAGCATTTT. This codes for CAISEGRQDNQPQHF.

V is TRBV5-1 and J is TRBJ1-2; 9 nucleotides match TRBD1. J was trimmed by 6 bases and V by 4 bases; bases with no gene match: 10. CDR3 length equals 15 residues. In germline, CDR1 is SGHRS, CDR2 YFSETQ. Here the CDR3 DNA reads TGCGCCAGCAGCCCTACCCGGACAGGGGATAATGGCTACACCTTC. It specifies CASSPTRTGDNGYTF.

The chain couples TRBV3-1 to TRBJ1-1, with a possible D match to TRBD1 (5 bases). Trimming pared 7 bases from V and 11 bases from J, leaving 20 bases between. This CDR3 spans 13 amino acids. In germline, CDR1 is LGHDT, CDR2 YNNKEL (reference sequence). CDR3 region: CASTIRGLEGAFF. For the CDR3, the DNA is TGTGCCAGCACGATCCGTGGGCTGGAGGGGGCTTTCTTT.